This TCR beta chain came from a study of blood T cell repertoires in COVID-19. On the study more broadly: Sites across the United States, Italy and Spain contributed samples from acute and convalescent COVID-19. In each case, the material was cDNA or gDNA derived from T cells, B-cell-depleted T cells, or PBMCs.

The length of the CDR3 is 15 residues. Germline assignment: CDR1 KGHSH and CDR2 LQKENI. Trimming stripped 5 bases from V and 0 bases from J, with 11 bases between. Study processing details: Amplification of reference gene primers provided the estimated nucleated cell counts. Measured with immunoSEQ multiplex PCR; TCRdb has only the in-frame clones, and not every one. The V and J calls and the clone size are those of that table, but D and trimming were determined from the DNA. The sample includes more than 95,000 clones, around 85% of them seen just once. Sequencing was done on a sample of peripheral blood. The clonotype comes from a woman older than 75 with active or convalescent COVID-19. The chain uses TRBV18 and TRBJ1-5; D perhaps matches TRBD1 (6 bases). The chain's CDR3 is CASSRAGDSNQPQHF. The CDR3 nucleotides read TGTGCCAGCTCAAGGGCAGGGGATAGCAATCAGCCCCAGCATTTT. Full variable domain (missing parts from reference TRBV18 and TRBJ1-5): NAGVMQNPRHLVRRRGQEARLRCSPMKGHSHVYWYRQLPEEGLKFMVYLQKENIIDESGMPKERFSAEFPKEGPSILRIQQVVRGDSAAYFCASSRAGDSNQPQHFGDGTRLSIL.